Below, 4 T cell receptor beta chains from the same sample are listed, as sequenced in a study of CD8 T cells in ankylosing spondylitis. Whole-study findings and limits: For ankylosing spondylitis blood, a TCR beta motif of about 8 highly homologous variants appeared characteristic.

TCRdb analysed the 5' RACE reads with MiXCR anew, one entry per CDR3 protein. The table lists fewer than 500,000 distinct CDR3 sequences, about 22% of them singletons. No antigen is known for these receptors. Source material: blood, either unsorted or a sorted T cell fraction (not recorded which). These receptors were collected from a male donor with ankylosing spondylitis.

This chain uses TRBV3-1 with TRBJ1-5; 9 nucleotides agree with TRBD1. The germline V gene has CDR1 LGHDT and CDR2 YNNKEL (reference sequence). V lost 4 bases and J lost 3; bases outside the gene matches: 4. This CDR3 is 15 amino acids long. The CDR3 nucleotides are TGTGCCAGCAGCCCCGGGACAGGGCCCAATCAGCCCCAGCATTTT. As protein: CASSPGTGPNQPQHF.

The chain carries TRBV27 and TRBJ2-3; D not resolved. CDR3 size: 13 residues. Trimming stripped 6 bases from V and 0 bases from J, with 7 bases between. Germline V gene lookup returns CDR1 MNHEY and CDR2 SMNVEV (reference sequence). CDR3 sequence reads: CASRTYSTDTQYF. The CDR3 region has the DNA TGTGCCAGCAGGACGTATAGCACAGATACGCAGTATTTT.

The V and J genes are TRBV4-2 and TRBJ2-2; the D is unclear. The CDR3 has 13 residues. Germline V lookup: CDR1 LGHNA, CDR2 YNFKEQ. Trimming left V 0 bases short and J 7 bases short, with 6 bases between. This chain's CDR3 is CASSQEGLGELFF. In DNA form, the CDR3 reads TGTGCCAGCAGCCAAGAAGGGCTCGGGGAGCTGTTTTTT.

The V and J genes are TRBV7-9 and TRBJ2-1; 8 bases are shared with TRBD1. Looked up from germline, CDR1 is SEHNR and CDR2 is FQNEAQ (reference sequence). The CDR3 spans 14 residues. The junction had 6 bases not matched to a gene; V was cut back by 6 bases and J by 5 bases. CDR3 amino acids: CASRPTGADNEQFF. The DNA for the CDR3 is TGTGCCAGCAGACCGACAGGGGCGGACAATGAGCAGTTCTTC.